This TCR beta chain stems from a study of T-cell memory formation after mild COVID-19. A single record per CDR3 protein comes from TCRdb applying MiXCR to the 5' RACE reads. The data contain 400,000 or so distinct CDR3 sequences, 15% to 25% of them singletons. This clonotype turned up a few times. V was clipped by 3 bases and J by 5 bases, with 25 bases between them. Germline V CDR1 and CDR2: DFQATT, SNEGSKA (reference sequence). The CDR3 runs 17 residues. The TCR was taken from an adult woman who had mild COVID-19 (a few samples of this study predate the infection). Cell type and time point are not known. The chain joins TRBV20-1 to TRBJ1-1, with D maybe TRBD1 (5 bases). The sample consisted of PBMCs or a T cell subset sorted from them (not recorded which). The CDR3 nucleotides are TGCAGTGCTAGTCATATCAAAAGAGGGGTTTTGACGACTGAAGCTTTCTTT. It specifies CSASHIKRGVLTTEAFF.